A selection of T cell receptor beta chains follows, all from one sample in a study of regulatory T cells in long-lasting Graves disease. MiXCR, run by TCRdb on the multiplex PCR reads, gives a single entry per CDR3 protein. The sample lists fewer than 550,000 distinct CDR3 sequences, approximately 16% seen once, with around a quarter in the top ten. These data also featured in a second study, about T cells in Graves' hyperthyroidism and ophthalmopathy.

The material sequenced was peripheral blood mononuclear cells (PBMCs), taken at new diagnosis, from a patient treated with antithyroid drugs. These receptors came from a woman aged 35 to 60 with Graves disease. Each CDR3 is given with its conserved first and last residue. A D gene is named only where the DNA matches it firmly. Size values are once, few and many counts, or a class for expanded clones, and some rows have none.

many | TRBJ2-7 | NA | TRBV2 | TGTGCCAGCACCGGACCTCCCAAAAGAGAGCAGTACTTC | CASTGPPKREQYF
NA | TRBJ1-2 | NA | TRBV6-2/TRBV6-3 | TGTGCCAGCAGGGAATCAGGGGCGATTGGCTACACCTTC | CASRESGAIGYTF
NA | TRBJ1-4 | TRBD1 | TRBV6-1 | TGTGCCAGCAGTCAGACCTCCGGGACAGGGAATGAAAAACTGTTTTTT | CASSQTSGTGNEKLFF
few | TRBJ1-2 | NA | TRBV3-1 | TGTGCCAGCAGCCGCCCATTTCTTGGGGGGCCCTATGGCTACACCTTC | CASSRPFLGGPYGYTF
many | TRBJ2-1 | NA | TRBV3-1 | TGTGCCAGCAGCCAAGATCAGACGGGGGAGCAGTTCTTC | CASSQDQTGEQFF
NA | TRBJ2-7 | TRBD1 | TRBV15 | TGTGCCACCAGCAGCGGGACAGGGGAGCAGTACTTC | CATSSGTGEQYF
few | TRBJ1-5 | NA | TRBV20-1 | TGCAGTGCCAGAGGTATAACAGGGCCTCAGCCCCAGCATTTT | CSARGITGPQPQHF
many | TRBJ1-5 | NA | TRBV2 | TGTGCCAGCAGGAAACAGGGAGACGGTCAGCCCCAGCATTTT | CASRKQGDGQPQHF
many | TRBJ1-1 | NA | TRBV6-2/TRBV6-3 | TGTGCCAGCAGTTACTCCGACGGAGGCACTGAAGCTTTCTTT | CASSYSDGGTEAFF
NA | TRBJ1-5 | NA | TRBV30 | TGTGCCTGGAGTGCGGGGCGAGGGGATCAGCCCCAGCATTTT | CAWSAGRGDQPQHF
many | TRBJ1-1 | NA | TRBV3-1 | TGTGCCAGCCTCGGGGACGCTGAAGCTTTCTTT | CASLGDAEAFF
many | TRBJ1-1 | TRBD1 | TRBV3-1 | TGTGCCAGCAGGACCGGGACAGAGAACACTGAAGCTTTCTTT | CASRTGTENTEAFF
NA | TRBJ1-2 | NA | TRBV2 | TGTGCCAGCAGTGCAAGGGGCGTGTTAACCGAATCTATTGGCTACACCTTC | CASSARGVLTESIGYTF
NA | TRBJ2-3 | TRBD2 | TRBV9 | TGTGCCAGCAGCTCCTCTAGGGGCGGGGGGGCCGGAACGCAGTATTTT | CASSSSRGGGAGTQYF
many | TRBJ1-2 | NA | TRBV27 | TGTGCCAGCAGTTTTGCGAGGGACTATGGCTACACCTTC | CASSFARDYGYTF
many | TRBJ1-2 | NA | TRBV12-3/TRBV12-4 | TGTGCCAGCAGTTTAAGTTCTGGAAGCTATGGCTACACCTTC | CASSLSSGSYGYTF
NA | TRBJ2-1 | TRBD2 | TRBV20-1 | TGCAGTGCTAGAGATTTGCGCGGGGGGGCAAATGAGCAGTTCTTC | CSARDLRGGANEQFF
many | TRBJ1-1 | NA | TRBV15 | TGTGCCACCAGCAGCACAAGAGGCAGGGTTATGCTGAACACTGAAGCTTTCTTT | CATSSTRGRVMLNTEAFF
many | TRBJ1-5 | NA | TRBV6-5 | TGTGCCAGCAGTTACTCGAGGCGGGGACGTTATAGCAATCAGCCCCAGCATTTT | CASSYSRRGRYSNQPQHF
NA | TRBJ2-3 | TRBD1 | TRBV4-1 | TGCGCCAGCAGCCAACGGAGGGGACAGGGGGCTAGCACAGATACGCAGTATTTT | CASSQRRGQGASTDTQYF
NA | TRBJ1-3 | NA | TRBV6-1 | TGTGCCATACGTCCTGTCCTCTCTGGAAACACCATATATTTT | CAIRPVLSGNTIYF
many | TRBJ2-2 | NA | TRBV30 | TGTGCCTGGAGTGTTGGCAAGACCTACACCGGGGAGCTGTTTTTT | CAWSVGKTYTGELFF
once | TRBJ2-5 | TRBD1 | TRBV9 | TGTGCCAGCAGCGTAAGGTCAACAGGGGGCGAGACCCAGTACTTC | CASSVRSTGGETQYF
few | TRBJ2-2 | TRBD2 | TRBV10-3 | TGTGCCACCTCCGTAGCGGGGGATTGGAGGCTGTTTTTT | CATSVAGDWRLFF
few | TRBJ2-3 | NA | TRBV7-9 | TGTGCCAGCAGCTTAGAGGACGGCGGGGCCACGCAGTATTTT | CASSLEDGGATQYF
NA | TRBJ1-1 | TRBD1 | TRBV5-1 | TGCGCCAGCAGCTTGGGGCCAGGGGGCTCTGACACTGAAGCTTTCTTT | CASSLGPGGSDTEAFF
NA | TRBJ2-1 | NA | TRBV6-1 | TGTGCCAGCAGTCACCTGGACACGCCTTACAATGAGCAGTTCTTC | CASSHLDTPYNEQFF
many | TRBJ2-7 | NA | TRBV6-1 | TGTGCCAGCAGACCTATCACCGGGGACTACGAGCAGTACTTC | CASRPITGDYEQYF
many | TRBJ1-4 | TRBD1 | TRBV7-9 | TGTGCCAGCAGGGACGACAGGGAAGTGCATGAAAAACTGTTTTTT | CASRDDREVHEKLFF
many | TRBJ1-3 | TRBD1 | TRBV20-1 | TGCAGTGCTAGCTCCCAGGGGGGGGACACCATATATTTT | CSASSQGGDTIYF
many | TRBJ1-2 | TRBD1 | TRBV15 | TGTGCCACCAGCAGGGGACAGGGTGATGGCTACACCTTC | CATSRGQGDGYTF
many | TRBJ1-1 | TRBD1 | TRBV20-1 | TGCAGTGCTCGACAGGGGATCACTGAAGCTTTCTTT | CSARQGITEAFF